This TCR beta chain was captured in a study of Graves' ophthalmopathy and Graves' hyperthyroidism. Study results and caveats: Ophthalmopathy progression was predicted by the model at approximately 71% sensitivity and approximately 72% specificity.

The authors amplified TCR beta CDR3 regions, and they did so from RNA transcripts for repertoire sequencing. HTBI primers primed a first-round RT-PCR, and a second-round multiplex PCR followed. Using its own MiXCR run on the multiplex PCR reads, TCRdb lists one record per CDR3 protein. The sample gives about 48,000 distinct CDR3 sequences, over 45% of which show up once; roughly 21% is in the top ten. PBMCs were density-gradient isolated from 10 ml fresh blood. The CDR3 has 13 amino acids. Germline V gives CDR1 SGHDT, CDR2 YYEEEE. Between the trimmed V and J ends, which lost 2 bases and 10 bases, there was a span of 13 bases. This clonotype was seen ten or more times. Antigen: not known.

Sequenced input: peripheral blood. The sequence was collected from an adult man with Graves' ophthalmopathy. The genes are TRBV5-6 and TRBJ2-1; D could derive from TRBD1 or TRBD2 (6 bases each). For the CDR3, the DNA is TGTGCCAGCAGCTTTGGAGTGGGGGGCGAGCAGTTCTTC. Protein product: CASSFGVGGEQFF.